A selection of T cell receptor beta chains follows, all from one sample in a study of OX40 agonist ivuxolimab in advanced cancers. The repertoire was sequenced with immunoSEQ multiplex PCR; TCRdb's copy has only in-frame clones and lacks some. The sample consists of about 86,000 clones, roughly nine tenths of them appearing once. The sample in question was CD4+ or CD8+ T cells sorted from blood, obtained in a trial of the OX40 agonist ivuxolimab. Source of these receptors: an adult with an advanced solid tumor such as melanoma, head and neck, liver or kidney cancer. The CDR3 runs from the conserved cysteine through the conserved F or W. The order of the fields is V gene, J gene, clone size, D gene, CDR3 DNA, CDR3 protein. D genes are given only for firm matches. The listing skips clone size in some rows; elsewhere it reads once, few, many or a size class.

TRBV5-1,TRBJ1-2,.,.,TGCGCCAGCAGCCCCACGCAGACAGTAATCTATGGCTACACCTTC,CASSPTQTVIYGYTF
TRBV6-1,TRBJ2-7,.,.,TGTGCCAGCAGTGAGATCACAGGGAGGTACGAGCAGTACTTC,CASSEITGRYEQYF
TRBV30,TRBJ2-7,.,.,TGTGCCTGGACAAGGCTCCTCCTCTCCTACGAGCAGTACTTC,CAWTRLLLSYEQYF
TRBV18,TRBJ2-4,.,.,TGTGCCAGCTCTCTTAACACTGGGGAAAACATTCAGTACTTC,CASSLNTGENIQYF
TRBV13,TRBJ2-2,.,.,TGTGCCAGCAGCTTAGGGGGGAATCAGAACACCGGGGAGCCGTTTTTT,CASSLGGNQNTGEPFF
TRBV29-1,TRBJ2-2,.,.,TGCAGCGTTACTCCCGAGGGACACCCCGGGGAGCTGTTTTTT,CSVTPEGHPGELFF
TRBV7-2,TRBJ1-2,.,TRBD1,TGTGCCAGCAGCACCGGACAGGGGGTCTATGGCTACACCTTC,CASSTGQGVYGYTF
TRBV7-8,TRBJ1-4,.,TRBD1,TGTGCCAGCAGCTCGAGGACAGGGAAGGGGGAAAAACTGTTTTTT,CASSSRTGKGEKLFF
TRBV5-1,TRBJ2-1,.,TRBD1,TGCGCCAGCAGCGTAGACAGGGGGTTTAGCAATGAGCAGTTCTTC,CASSVDRGFSNEQFF
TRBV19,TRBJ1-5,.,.,TGTGCCAGTAGTGGGGGAGGGGATCAGCCCCAGCATTTT,CASSGGGDQPQHF
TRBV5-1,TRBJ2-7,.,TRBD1,TGCGCCAGCAGCCAGGGACAGGGGACCTCCTACGAGCAGTACTTC,CASSQGQGTSYEQYF
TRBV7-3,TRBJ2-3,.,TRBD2,TGTGCCAGCAGCTGGGCAGCGGGGGGGTACGATACGCAGTATTTT,CASSWAAGGYDTQYF
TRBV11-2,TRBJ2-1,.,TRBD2,TGTGCCAGTGACCCCGGGACATCGGCGGGAGGCTACAATGAGCAGTTCTTC,CASDPGTSAGGYNEQFF
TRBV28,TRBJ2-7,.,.,TGTGCCAGCAGTTTGGAGCACTCCTACGAGCAGTACTTC,CASSLEHSYEQYF
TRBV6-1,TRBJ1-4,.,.,TGTGCCAGCAACAGAGCCCCGAATGAAAAACTGTTTTTT,CASNRAPNEKLFF
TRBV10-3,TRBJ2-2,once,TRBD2,TGTGCCATCGGGTTGGGGCTAGCGGCCACCGGGGAGCTGTTTTTT,CAIGLGLAATGELFF
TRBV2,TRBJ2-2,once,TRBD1,TGTGCCAGCCAAGACAGGGGATTCACCGGGGAGCTGTTTTTT,CASQDRGFTGELFF
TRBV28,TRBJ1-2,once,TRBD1,TGTGCCGTGGATCAAGGACAGGGGTTCTATGGCTACACCTTC,CAVDQGQGFYGYTF
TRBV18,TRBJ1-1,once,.,TGTGCCAGCTCGGGCGAGGGGACCTCGGGGACTGAAGCTTTCTTT,CASSGEGTSGTEAFF
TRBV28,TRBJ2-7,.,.,TGTGCCAGCAGTCAAGGGGGACTTCCCTACGAGCAGTACTTC,CASSQGGLPYEQYF
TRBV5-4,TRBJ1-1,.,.,TGTGCCAGCAGCTCGAATACAGCGAACACTGAAGCTTTCTTT,CASSSNTANTEAFF
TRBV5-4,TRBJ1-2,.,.,TGTGCCAGCAGCTTAGAGAGCTTGGGGCCCCACTATGGCTACACCTTC,CASSLESLGPHYGYTF
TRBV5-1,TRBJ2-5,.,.,TGCGCCAGCAGCTGGGGAACCCGGACAGATCGAGAGACCCAGTACTTC,CASSWGTRTDRETQYF
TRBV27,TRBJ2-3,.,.,TGTGCCAGCCGTCTAACGGGGCAAAAAGATACGCAGTATTTT,CASRLTGQKDTQYF
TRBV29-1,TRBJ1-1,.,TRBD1,TGCAGCGCCGACGGGACAGGGGGCCTTGAAGCTTTCTTT,CSADGTGGLEAFF
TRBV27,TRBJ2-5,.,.,TGTGCCAGCAGTTTTGGCGGATCCATGGTTGAGACCCAGTACTTC,CASSFGGSMVETQYF
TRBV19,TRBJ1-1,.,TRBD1,TGTGCCAGTTGGGACAGGGACACTGAAGCTTTCTTT,CASWDRDTEAFF
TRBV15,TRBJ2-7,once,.,TGTGCCACCAGCAGAGATGGTCCGGGCTACGAGCAGTACTTC,CATSRDGPGYEQYF
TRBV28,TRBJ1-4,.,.,TGTGCCAGCAGTCCACAGGACAAGCCTAATGAAAAACTGTTTTTT,CASSPQDKPNEKLFF